This T cell receptor beta chain was retrieved from a study of shared clonotypes between healthy human individuals. Looking at the study overall: Each donor's CD4 naive and CD4 memory cells filled three plates apiece, CD8 naive two, and CD8 memory one.

A deep-level run was used for the assay. On sorted subsets, replicate PCRs used about 200 ng DNA, or 25,000 to 35,000 T cell genomes. Using immunoSEQ multiplex PCR, the repertoire was profiled, and TCRdb retains in-frame clones only, with some absent. Among around 2.1 million clones listed, approximately 95% were seen once. CDR3 size: 14 residues. Trimming removed 4 bases from V and 2 bases from J; junction bases left unmatched: 4. Per germline, CDR1 SGHRS and CDR2 YFSETQ. This clone showed up just once. The J gene is TRBJ2-7, the V gene TRBV5-1; 9 positions match TRBD1. The TCR comes from a man aged 18 to 30 in good health. The sequencing input was naive CD4+ T cells sorted from blood. The subset is: CD45RA+ positively selected. The CDR3 DNA reads as TGCGCCAGCAGCAGGACAGGGGCCCCCTACGAGCAGTACTTC. Translated, it gives CASSRTGAPYEQYF. Variable domain in full (rest from reference TRBV5-1 and TRBJ2-7): KAGVTQTPRYLIKTRGQQVTLSCSPISGHRSVSWYQQTPGQGLQFLFEYFSETQRNKGNFPGRFSGRQFSNSRSEMNVSTLELGDSALYLCASSRTGAPYEQYFGPGTRLTVT.